This is a list of T cell receptor beta chains from one sample in a study of blood T cell repertoires in COVID-19. The repertoire was sequenced with immunoSEQ multiplex PCR; TCRdb's copy has only in-frame clones and lacks some. In the table there are 210,000 or so clones, about four fifths of which are singletons. The sample comprised peripheral blood. The receptors stem from a woman in her forties or fifties with active or convalescent COVID-19. Both conserved end residues are part of each CDR3. The D gene is left open where the match is weak. The size of a clone is reported for some rows only, either as once, few or many, or as a class for expanded clones.

cdr3_nt	cdr3_aa	clone_size	v_call	j_call	d_call
TGTGCCAGCAGCGTGGGCCAGGGTTTAGGCCAGCCCCAGCATTTT	CASSVGQGLGQPQHF	few	TRBV9	TRBJ1-5	.
TGCAGCGCTGGAAGGGGGCCGGACACCGGGGAGCTGTTTTTT	CSAGRGPDTGELFF	.	TRBV29-1	TRBJ2-2	TRBD1
TGTGCCAGCAGTGCGGGAAGGTATAGCAATCAGCCCCAGCATTTT	CASSAGRYSNQPQHF	.	TRBV2	TRBJ1-5	.
TGTGCCAGCAGCTTAGGGGCGGGAGGCTCCTACAATGAGCAGTTCTTC	CASSLGAGGSYNEQFF	.	TRBV7-3	TRBJ2-1	TRBD2
TGTGCCAGCAGCCTGCAGTTGAACACTGAAGCTTTCTTT	CASSLQLNTEAFF	.	TRBV12-3/TRBV12-4	TRBJ1-1	.
TGTGCCAGCTCACGAGGACAGGGAGGGTCGGAAAAACTGTTTTTT	CASSRGQGGSEKLFF	.	TRBV18	TRBJ1-4	TRBD1
TGTGCCAGCAGTTACGGGACTAGCGGGAACAATGAGCAGTTCTTC	CASSYGTSGNNEQFF	.	TRBV6-2/TRBV6-3	TRBJ2-1	TRBD2
TGTGCCAGCAGCCTCCGACCCACGACAGGGACCCCCCCGTCGGCTTTCTTT	CASSLRPTTGTPPSAFF	.	TRBV14	TRBJ1-1	TRBD1
TGTGCCACCAGACCCGCGGGAGAGGTGAATGAGCAGTTCTTC	CATRPAGEVNEQFF	.	TRBV24-1	TRBJ2-1	TRBD2
TGTGCCAGCAGCCAAATTGGTGGCGGTGGGTACGAGCAGTACTTC	CASSQIGGGGYEQYF	.	TRBV3-1/TRBV3-2	TRBJ2-7	.
TGTGCCAGCAGCTTATCGGGATTGGGGGCTTACGGCTACACCTTC	CASSLSGLGAYGYTF	.	TRBV21-1	TRBJ1-2	.
TGTGCCAGCTCAGCAGACTCGCTCAACACTGAAGCTTTCTTT	CASSADSLNTEAFF	.	TRBV2	TRBJ1-1	.
TGTGCCAGCAGTTCTGCGGGAGGGGCCAACGTCCTGACTTTC	CASSSAGGANVLTF	.	TRBV6-5	TRBJ2-6	.
TGTGCCAGCAGGGGACAGTCCCCTGAGCAGTTCTTC	CASRGQSPEQFF	.	TRBV2	TRBJ2-1	TRBD1
TGTGCCAGCAGCTACACCGGGACTAGAGTTATCTACGAGCAGTACTTC	CASSYTGTRVIYEQYF	once	TRBV7-6	TRBJ2-7	TRBD2
TGTGCCAGCAGCTTCCCGACTAGCGGAAACAATGAGCAGTTCTTC	CASSFPTSGNNEQFF	.	TRBV11-2	TRBJ2-1	TRBD2
TGCGCCAGCAGTCTCCGGGGAGGAGGAAACACCATATATTTT	CASSLRGGGNTIYF	.	TRBV23-1	TRBJ1-3	.
TGTGCCAGCAGCCGGGGGGAGTCAAATCAGCCCCAGCATTTT	CASSRGESNQPQHF	.	TRBV11-2	TRBJ1-5	.
TGTGCCAGCAGCGTCGTCCTAGCGGGAGGGCCTCTCACCGGGGAGCTGTTTTTT	CASSVVLAGGPLTGELFF	.	TRBV9	TRBJ2-2	TRBD2
TGTGCCTGGAGTCTTGGAGGGAGTAGCAATGAGCAGTTCTTC	CAWSLGGSSNEQFF	.	TRBV30	TRBJ2-1	.
TGTGCCAGCAGATCCGCGGGGATCTCTGGAAACACCATATATTTT	CASRSAGISGNTIYF	.	TRBV5-6	TRBJ1-3	.
TGTGCCTGGAGTCTACGTAATCAGCCCCAGCATTTT	CAWSLRNQPQHF	.	TRBV30	TRBJ1-5	.
TGTGCCATCAGTGAGTACAGGGGGCCCGGAAACACCATATATTTT	CAISEYRGPGNTIYF	.	TRBV10-3	TRBJ1-3	TRBD1
TGTGCCACCAGCAGGAGACAGGGAACGGGCTCTGGAAACACCATATATTTT	CATSRRQGTGSGNTIYF	.	TRBV15	TRBJ1-3	TRBD1
TGTGCCAGCAGCCCCTCCGGGACATCATATGGCTACACCTTC	CASSPSGTSYGYTF	.	TRBV9	TRBJ1-2	.
TGTGCCAGTAGTGTAAGACAGGGGTCGGGCGGCTACACCTTC	CASSVRQGSGGYTF	.	TRBV19	TRBJ1-2	TRBD1
TGCGCCAGCAGCCTCGTGGGCGCGATGAACACTGAAGCTTTCTTT	CASSLVGAMNTEAFF	once	TRBV5-1	TRBJ1-1	.
TGTGCCAGTAGAACGGACAGGGGGATGAACACTGAAGCTTTCTTT	CASRTDRGMNTEAFF	.	TRBV19	TRBJ1-1	TRBD1
TGTGCCTGGAGTGTATCAGGGATCAATCAGCCCCAGCATTTT	CAWSVSGINQPQHF	.	TRBV30	TRBJ1-5	.
TGCGCCAGCAGCTCCTCGGGACAGGGTAACTCACCCCTCCACTTT	CASSSSGQGNSPLHF	.	TRBV5-1	TRBJ1-6	TRBD1
TGTGCCAGCAGTGTTTTTAGGACAGGGTCGGAGACCCAGTACTTC	CASSVFRTGSETQYF	.	TRBV25-1	TRBJ2-5	TRBD1
TGCGCCAGCAGCTTGGGGCCGAGGGATGGCTACACCTTC	CASSLGPRDGYTF	once	TRBV5-1	TRBJ1-2	.
TGTGCCAGCAGCGGGGGGAAATCGGCTAATGAAAAACTGTTTTTT	CASSGGKSANEKLFF	few	TRBV2	TRBJ1-4	.
TGTGCCAGCAGTCGGCAGGGGGCCTCTAGCTTT	CASSRQGASSF	.	TRBV12-3/TRBV12-4	TRBJ1-1	TRBD1
TGTGCCATGTCCCGGGACAGCTCTGGGGCCAACGTCCTGACTTTC	CAMSRDSSGANVLTF	.	TRBV10-3	TRBJ2-6	TRBD1
TGTGCCAGCAGCCATGAACAGGGTTGGTCTAATGAAAAACTGTTTTTT	CASSHEQGWSNEKLFF	.	TRBV14	TRBJ1-4	.
TGTGCCAGCAGTTTCGGGGGGATCGGGTCAGATACGCAGTATTTT	CASSFGGIGSDTQYF	.	TRBV27	TRBJ2-3	TRBD2
TGTGCCACCCGCGGCGGGACCGACACCGGGGAGCTGTTTTTT	CATRGGTDTGELFF	many	TRBV4-2	TRBJ2-2	.
TGTGCCAGCAGCCGCGGCGAGTGGCTTGAAGAGACCCAGTACTTC	CASSRGEWLEETQYF	.	TRBV14	TRBJ2-5	.
TGTGCCAGCAGTTTCTTCGGCAGGGTGGGTCAGCCCCAGCATTTT	CASSFFGRVGQPQHF	.	TRBV28	TRBJ1-5	.
TGTGCCAGCAGCGTAGAAGGAGGGTATGCCTACGAGCAGTACTTC	CASSVEGGYAYEQYF	.	TRBV9	TRBJ2-7	.
TGTGCCAGTAGTATTCGGGGAATGGAGACCCAGTACTTC	CASSIRGMETQYF	.	TRBV19	TRBJ2-5	.
TGCGCCAGCAGCTTGGAGGGACAGGCAAAGAATGAGCAGTTCTTC	CASSLEGQAKNEQFF	.	TRBV5-1	TRBJ2-1	TRBD1
TGCAGTGCTAGTAGCCCTAGCGGGGCGAACACCGGGGAGCTGTTTTTT	CSASSPSGANTGELFF	once	TRBV20-1	TRBJ2-2	TRBD2
TGTGCCAGATCCGACAGGGGTGCCGACGAGCAGTACTTC	CARSDRGADEQYF	.	TRBV5-3	TRBJ2-7	TRBD1
TGTGCCATCACCTCCTCAGGGAATGGTGGCTACACCTTC	CAITSSGNGGYTF	few	TRBV10-3	TRBJ1-2	.
TGTGCCAGCAGGTCCACCGGGACAGGGTATGGCTACACCTTC	CASRSTGTGYGYTF	.	TRBV28	TRBJ1-2	TRBD1
TGTGCCAGTAGCATTTCAGGTTACAATGAGCAGTTCTTC	CASSISGYNEQFF	.	TRBV19	TRBJ2-1	.